The 11 T cell receptor beta chains below were found in one sample sequenced in a study of cytomegalovirus exposure and HLA in healthy donors. PCR used 60 Vbeta primers and 13 Jbeta primers. Measured with immunoSEQ multiplex PCR; TCRdb has only the in-frame clones, and not every one. The sample contains about 190,000 clones, about four fifths of which appear only once. Sequences were obtained from PBMCs. The receptors stem from a man between 50 and 59 years old in good health and CMV-seronegative.

This chain uses TRBV7-2 with TRBJ1-1; D gene unclear. Looked up from germline, CDR1 is SGHTA and CDR2 is FQGNSA. The CDR3 has 12 residues. With 8 bases removed from V and 5 bases from J, the gap between germline ends came to 12 bases. The chain's CDR3 is CASSLGKTEAFF. The CDR3 DNA reads TGTGCCAGCTCCCTAGGTAAAACTGAAGCTTTCTTT.

V usage is TRBV29-1 and J usage is TRBJ2-5; 7 positions match TRBD1. TRBJ2-7 matches the DNA end more closely, so the J call is doubtful. Germline values: CDR1 SQVTM, CDR2 ANQGSEA. This CDR3 contains 15 residues. CDR3 sequence reads: CSVEVFGDSSYEQYF. CDR3 nucleotides: TGCAGCGTTGAGGTATTCGGGGACAGCTCCTACGAGCAGTACTTC.

For this clone: At one boundary the junction diverges from the germline segment, which might be a read error. The chain links TRBV7-7 to TRBJ2-1, with 9 bases that match TRBD1. The germline V gene has CDR1 SSHAT and CDR2 FNYEAQ (reference sequence). This CDR3 comprises 13 residues. CDR3 sequence: CASSRDRVNEQFF. DNA for the CDR3: TGTGCTAGCAGCCGGGACAGGGTCAATGAGCAGTTCTTC.

The rearrangement joins TRBV10-2 to TRBJ1-2, with 11 bases identical to TRBD1. Per germline, CDR1 WSHSY and CDR2 SAAADI. The CDR3 contains 15 residues. Trimming at V came to 2 bases and at J to 8 bases, leaving 7 bases not matched to a gene. The CDR3 region is CASSEIGQGAWGYTF. The CDR3 region has the DNA TGCGCCAGCAGTGAGATTGGACAGGGGGCTTGGGGCTACACCTTC.

The chain is built from TRBV18 and TRBJ2-3, with a possible D match to TRBD1 (5 bases). The CDR3 runs 16 residues. Trimming cost V 2 bases and J 6 bases, with 18 bases left between them. Germline CDR1 reads KGHSH; CDR2 reads LQKENI. The CDR3 sequence is CASSPGPSGQSDTQYF. CDR3 DNA sequence: TGTGCCAGCTCACCAGGTCCGTCAGGGCAGTCGGATACGCAGTATTTT.

Concerning this clone: Different DNA sequences within this sample yield the same CDR3. The V and J genes are TRBV28 and TRBJ2-7; tentatively, D is TRBD2 (6 bases). V was pared by 6 bases and J by 4 bases, with 7 bases between. The germline CDR1 and CDR2 sequences are MDHEN and SYDVKM. CDR3 length: 11 amino acids. The CDR3 region is CASRTSYEQYF. CDR3 bases: TGTGCCAGCAGGACTAGTTACGAGCAGTACTTC. Variable domain in full (rest from reference TRBV28 and TRBJ2-7): DVKVTQSSRYLVKRTGEKVFLECVQDMDHENMFWYRQDPGLGLRLIYFSYDVKMKEKGDIPEGYSVSREKKERFSLILESASTNQTSMYLCASRTSYEQYFGPGTRLTVT.

The V call is TRBV27, the J call TRBJ1-2; D gene uncertain. The CDR3 extends over 14 amino acids. Germline CDR1 MNHEY, CDR2 SMNVEV (reference sequence). Trimming cost V 5 bases and J 2 bases, with 12 bases left between them. CDR3 sequence: CASSPRGGNYGYTF. The CDR3 bases are TGTGCCAGCAGTCCCCGGGGTGGGAACTATGGCTACACCTTC.

About this clone itself: At the DNA level, this CDR3 is encoded by other sequences in the same sample as well. The chain links TRBV28 to TRBJ1-5; D is perhaps TRBD1 (5 bases). Germline CDR1 reads MDHEN; CDR2 reads SYDVKM. The V and J ends lost 6 bases and 2 bases respectively, with 14 bases between them. The CDR3 loop spans 15 amino acids. This CDR3 reads CASSSQGAGNQPQHF. In nucleotides, the CDR3 is TGTGCCAGCAGCTCCCAAGGGGCCGGCAATCAGCCCCAGCATTTT.

V usage is TRBV7-3 and J usage is TRBJ2-1; weak D call: TRBD2 (5 bases). With 4 bases removed from V and 4 bases from J, the gap between germline ends came to 14 bases. The CDR3 is 15 amino acids. The germline gives CDR1 SGHTA, CDR2 FQGTGA. The CDR3 DNA reads TGTGCCAGCAGCTCGCGGAATAGCGCATACAATGAGCAGTTCTTC. Protein sequence: CASSSRNSAYNEQFF.

This sequence joins TRBV5-1 and TRBJ2-1; D perhaps matches TRBD2 (5 bases). This CDR3 contains 15 residues. Looked up from germline, CDR1 is SGHRS and CDR2 is YFSETQ. V was trimmed by 4 bases and J by 0 bases, leaving 11 bases between them. The CDR3 spells CASSRTPSSYNEQFF. The CDR3 nucleotides are TGCGCCAGCAGCCGGACTCCGAGCTCCTACAATGAGCAGTTCTTC.

This clone was observed a few times. The V call is TRBV6-5, the J call TRBJ1-1, with D tentatively TRBD1 (5 bases). Germline-derived CDR1 and CDR2 are MNHEY and SVGAGI. The V and J ends lost 6 bases and 5 bases respectively, with 10 bases between them. This CDR3 has 12 residues. Written as DNA, the CDR3 is TGTGCCAGCAGCCCGGGGGATACTGAAGCTTTCTTT. The encoded protein is CASSPGDTEAFF.